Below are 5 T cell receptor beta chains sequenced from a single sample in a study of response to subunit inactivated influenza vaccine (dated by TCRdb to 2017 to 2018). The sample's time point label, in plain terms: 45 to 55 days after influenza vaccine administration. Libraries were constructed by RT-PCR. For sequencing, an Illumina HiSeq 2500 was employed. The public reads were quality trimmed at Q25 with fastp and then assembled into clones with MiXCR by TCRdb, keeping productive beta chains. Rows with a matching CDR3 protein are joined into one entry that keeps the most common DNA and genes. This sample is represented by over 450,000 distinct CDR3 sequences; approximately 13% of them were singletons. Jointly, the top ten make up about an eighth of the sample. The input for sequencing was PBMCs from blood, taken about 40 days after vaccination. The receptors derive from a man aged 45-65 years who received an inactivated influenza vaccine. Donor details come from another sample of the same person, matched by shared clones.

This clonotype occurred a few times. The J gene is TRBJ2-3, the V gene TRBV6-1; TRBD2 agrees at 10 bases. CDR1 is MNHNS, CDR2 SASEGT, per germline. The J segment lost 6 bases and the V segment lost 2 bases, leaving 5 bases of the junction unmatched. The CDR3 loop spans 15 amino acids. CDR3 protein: CASSETRGLADTQYF. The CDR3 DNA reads TGTGCCAGCAGTGAAACAAGGGGACTAGCGGATACGCAGTATTTT.

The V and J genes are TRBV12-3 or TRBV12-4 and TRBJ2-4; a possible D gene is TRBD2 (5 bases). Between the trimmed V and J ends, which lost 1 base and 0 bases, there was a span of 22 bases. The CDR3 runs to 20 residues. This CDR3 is CASSLVLRGLGYLAKNIQYF. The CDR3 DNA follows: TGTGCCAGCAGTTTAGTGTTGCGAGGACTTGGATACCTAGCCAAAAACATTCAGTACTTC.

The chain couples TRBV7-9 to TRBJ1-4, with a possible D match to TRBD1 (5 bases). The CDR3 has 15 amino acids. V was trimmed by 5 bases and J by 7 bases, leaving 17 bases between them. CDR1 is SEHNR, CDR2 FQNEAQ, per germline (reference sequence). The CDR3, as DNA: TGTGCCAGCAGCGCCCCGTCGGGGACGGGTGAAAAACTGTTTTTT. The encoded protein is CASSAPSGTGEKLFF.

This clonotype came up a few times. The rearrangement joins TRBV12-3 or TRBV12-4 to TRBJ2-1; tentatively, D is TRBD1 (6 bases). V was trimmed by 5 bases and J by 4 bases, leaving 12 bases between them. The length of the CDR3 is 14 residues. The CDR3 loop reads CASSPRTEYNEQFF. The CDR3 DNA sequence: TGTGCCAGCAGTCCTCGGACAGAATACAATGAGCAGTTCTTC.

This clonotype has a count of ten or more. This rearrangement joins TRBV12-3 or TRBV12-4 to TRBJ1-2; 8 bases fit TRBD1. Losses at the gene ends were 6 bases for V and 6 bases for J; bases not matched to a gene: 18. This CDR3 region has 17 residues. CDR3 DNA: TGTGCCAGCAGCCGTAGCGAAACAGGGGGATCTCGCCATGGCTACACCTTC. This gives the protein CASSRSETGGSRHGYTF.